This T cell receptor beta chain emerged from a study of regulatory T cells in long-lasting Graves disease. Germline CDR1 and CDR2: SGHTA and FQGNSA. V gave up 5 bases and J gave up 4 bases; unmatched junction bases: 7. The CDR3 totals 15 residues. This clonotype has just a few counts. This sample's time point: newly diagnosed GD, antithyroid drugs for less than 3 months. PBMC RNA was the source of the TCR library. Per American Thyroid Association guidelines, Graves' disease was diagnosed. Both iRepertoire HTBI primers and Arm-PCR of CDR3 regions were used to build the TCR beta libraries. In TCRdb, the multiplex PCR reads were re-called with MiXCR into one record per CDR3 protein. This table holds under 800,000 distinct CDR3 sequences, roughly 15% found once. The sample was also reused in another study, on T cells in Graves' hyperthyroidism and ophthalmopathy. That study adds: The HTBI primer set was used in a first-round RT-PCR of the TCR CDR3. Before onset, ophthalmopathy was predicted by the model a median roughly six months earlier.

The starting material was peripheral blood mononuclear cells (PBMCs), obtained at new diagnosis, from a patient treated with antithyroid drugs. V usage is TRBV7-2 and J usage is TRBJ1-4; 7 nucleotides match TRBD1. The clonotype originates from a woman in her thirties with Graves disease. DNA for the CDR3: TGTGCCAGCAGCCTTCAGGGGGGAGGTAATGAAAAACTGTTTTTT. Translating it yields CASSLQGGGNEKLFF.